This passage covers 2 T cell receptor beta chains from one sample sequenced in a study of vaccination effects on CD4 cells after COVID-19. Only in-frame clones appear in the TCRdb table, and some are missing; sequencing was by immunoSEQ multiplex PCR. This table has some 40,000 clones, 76% appearing once. Their cognate antigens are unknown. Isolation of CD4+ T cells took place after 10 days of culture. Sometime from March through December 2020, the person acquired a SARS-CoV-2 infection that PCR confirmed. Either the BNT162b2 or mRNA-1273 vaccine was given to participants in two doses. Material: CD4+ T cells from PBMCs cultured without peptide, obtained after COVID-19 vaccination. These receptors were taken from a human donor who had a prior SARS-CoV-2 infection.

This chain connects TRBV19 to TRBJ1-1; 8 positions agree with TRBD1. The CDR3 consists of 14 residues. CDR1 and CDR2 (germline): LNHDA, SQIVND (reference sequence). V lost 4 bases, J lost 7 bases, and 8 bases stayed unmatched. For the CDR3, the DNA is TGTGCCAGTAGTAGAACCGGACAGGGAGGTGAAGCTTTCTTT. Amino acids: CASSRTGQGGEAFF.

The V call is TRBV5-1, the J call TRBJ2-5, with 11 bases that match TRBD1. Germline trimming cut 5 bases from V and 2 bases from J; bases unmatched to any gene: 2. The CDR3 is 14 amino acids. Germline V gene sequence: CDR1 SGHRS, CDR2 YFSETQ. CDR3 in amino acids: CASRGQGGQETQYF. The CDR3 bases are TGCGCCAGCAGGGGACAGGGGGGGCAAGAGACCCAGTACTTC.